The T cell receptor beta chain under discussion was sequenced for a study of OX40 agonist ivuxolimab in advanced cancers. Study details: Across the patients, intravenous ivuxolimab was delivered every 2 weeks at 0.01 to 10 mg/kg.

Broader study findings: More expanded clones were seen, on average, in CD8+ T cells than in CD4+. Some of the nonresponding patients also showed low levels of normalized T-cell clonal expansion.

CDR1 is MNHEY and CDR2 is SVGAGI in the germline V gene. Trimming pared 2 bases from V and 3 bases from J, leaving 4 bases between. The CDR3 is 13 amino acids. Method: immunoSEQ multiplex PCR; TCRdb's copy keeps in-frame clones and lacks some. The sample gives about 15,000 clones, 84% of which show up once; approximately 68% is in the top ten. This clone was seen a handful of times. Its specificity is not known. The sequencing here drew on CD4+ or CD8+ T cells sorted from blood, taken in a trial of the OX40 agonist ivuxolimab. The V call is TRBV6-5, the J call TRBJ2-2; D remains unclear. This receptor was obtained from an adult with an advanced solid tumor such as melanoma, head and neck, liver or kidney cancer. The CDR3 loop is CASSYADTGELFF. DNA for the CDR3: TGTGCCAGCAGTTACGCGGACACCGGGGAGCTGTTTTTT.